This TCR beta chain was observed in a study of CD8 T cells in Susac syndrome. Of note for this clonotype: Its antigen is not known.

The trim removed 8 bases at V and 2 bases at J, leaving 4 bases unmatched. The CDR3 covers 13 residues. CDR1 and CDR2 from the germline V gene are MGHDK and SYGVNS. Regarding the study as a whole: The authors acknowledged that the study's TCR sequencing and HLA analysis involved relatively few individuals.

RNA was extracted with the RNeasy kit, and a quantity of about 0.45 to 1 ug was reverse transcribed using random hexamers. TCRdb fed the immunoSEQ multiplex PCR reads into MiXCR, producing one record per CDR3 protein. The top ten hold 0.093% of the sample, which has some 100,000 distinct CDR3 sequences, 90% to 95% seen once. Sequencing of TCR beta was performed on blood CD8+ T cells and on blood CD4+ T cells. Source material: CD4+ T cells from PBMCs. This receptor was identified in a human donor with multiple sclerosis. V and J are TRBV25-1 and TRBJ2-7; the match to TRBD1 covers 9 bases. CDR3 residues: CASGGQGPYEQYF. The CDR3 DNA reads TGTGCCAGCGGGGGACAGGGCCCCTACGAGCAGTACTTC.